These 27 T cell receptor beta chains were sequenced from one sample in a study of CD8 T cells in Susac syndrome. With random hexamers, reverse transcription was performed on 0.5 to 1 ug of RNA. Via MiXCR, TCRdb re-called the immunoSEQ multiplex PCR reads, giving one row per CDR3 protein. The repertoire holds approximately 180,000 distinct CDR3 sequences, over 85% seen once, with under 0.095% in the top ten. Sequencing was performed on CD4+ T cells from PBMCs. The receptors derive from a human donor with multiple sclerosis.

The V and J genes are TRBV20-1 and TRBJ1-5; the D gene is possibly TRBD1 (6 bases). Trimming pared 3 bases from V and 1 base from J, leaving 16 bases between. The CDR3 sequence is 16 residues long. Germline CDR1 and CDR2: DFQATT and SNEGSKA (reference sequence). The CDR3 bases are TGCAGTGCTAGGAGGGTGGAAGGGACAAGCAATCAGCCCCAGCATTTT. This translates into CSARRVEGTSNQPQHF.

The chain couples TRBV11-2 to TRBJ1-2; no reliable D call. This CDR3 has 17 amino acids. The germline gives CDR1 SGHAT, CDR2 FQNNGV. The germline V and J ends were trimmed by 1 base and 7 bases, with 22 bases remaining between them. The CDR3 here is CASSLAGSGTPGSGYTF. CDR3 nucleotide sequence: TGTGCCAGCAGCTTAGCGGGTTCGGGAACCCCGGGGAGTGGCTACACCTTC. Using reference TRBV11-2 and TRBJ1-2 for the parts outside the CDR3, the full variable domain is EAGVAQSPRYKIIEKRQSVAFWCNPISGHATLYWYQQILGQGPKLLIQFQNNGVVDDSQLPKDRFSAERLKGVDSTLKIQPAKLEDSAVYLCASSLAGSGTPGSGYTFGSGTRLTVV.

CDR3: CASSGTGVNTEAFF. CDR3 in DNA: TGTGCCAGCAGTGGTACGGGGGTGAACACTGAAGCTTTCTTT. J is TRBJ1-1 and V is TRBV6-1; possible D gene TRBD1, 5 bases. Germline loops: CDR1 MNHNS, CDR2 SASEGT. The CDR3 has 14 amino acids. V lost 4 bases, J lost 0 bases, and 9 bases lay in between.

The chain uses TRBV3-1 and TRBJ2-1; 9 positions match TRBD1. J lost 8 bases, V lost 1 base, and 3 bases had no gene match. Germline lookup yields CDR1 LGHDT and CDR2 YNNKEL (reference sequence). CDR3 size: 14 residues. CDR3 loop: CASSQVTGGDEQFF. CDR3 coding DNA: TGTGCCAGCAGCCAAGTCACAGGGGGCGATGAGCAGTTCTTC.

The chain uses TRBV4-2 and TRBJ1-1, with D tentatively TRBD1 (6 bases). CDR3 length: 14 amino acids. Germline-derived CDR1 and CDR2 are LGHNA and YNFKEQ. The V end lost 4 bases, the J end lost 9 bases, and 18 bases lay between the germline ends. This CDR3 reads CASSRPRWTEQAFF. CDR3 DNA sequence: TGTGCCAGCAGCCGCCCTAGGTGGACAGAGCAAGCTTTCTTT.

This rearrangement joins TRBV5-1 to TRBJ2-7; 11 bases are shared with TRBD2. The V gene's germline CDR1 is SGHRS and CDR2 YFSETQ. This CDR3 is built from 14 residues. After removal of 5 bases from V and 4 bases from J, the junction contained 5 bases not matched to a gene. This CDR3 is CASRDPSGRYEQYF. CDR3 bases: TGCGCCAGCAGGGATCCTAGCGGGAGGTACGAGCAGTACTTC. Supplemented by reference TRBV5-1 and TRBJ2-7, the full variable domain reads KAGVTQTPRYLIKTRGQQVTLSCSPISGHRSVSWYQQTPGQGLQFLFEYFSETQRNKGNFPGRFSGRQFSNSRSEMNVSTLELGDSALYLCASRDPSGRYEQYFGPGTRLTVT.

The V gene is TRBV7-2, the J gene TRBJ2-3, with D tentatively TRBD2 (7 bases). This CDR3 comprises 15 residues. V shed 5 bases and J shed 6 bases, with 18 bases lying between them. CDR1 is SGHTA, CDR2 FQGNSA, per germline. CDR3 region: CASSPVGGLEDTQYF. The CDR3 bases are TGTGCCAGCAGCCCTGTCGGGGGGCTTGAGGATACGCAGTATTTT.

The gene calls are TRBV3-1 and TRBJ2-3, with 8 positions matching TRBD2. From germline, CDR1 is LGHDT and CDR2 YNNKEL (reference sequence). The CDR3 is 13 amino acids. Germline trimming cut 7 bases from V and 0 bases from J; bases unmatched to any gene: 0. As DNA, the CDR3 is TGTGCCAGCACTAGCGGGAGCACAGATACGCAGTATTTT. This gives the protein CASTSGSTDTQYF.

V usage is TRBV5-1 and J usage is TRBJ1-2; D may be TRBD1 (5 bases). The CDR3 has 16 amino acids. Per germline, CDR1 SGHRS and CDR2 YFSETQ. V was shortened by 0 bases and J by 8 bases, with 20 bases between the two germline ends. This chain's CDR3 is CASSLAGADPALGYTF. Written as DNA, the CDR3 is TGCGCCAGCAGCTTGGCCGGGGCCGATCCTGCTTTGGGCTACACCTTC.

Written as DNA, the CDR3 is TGCGCCAGCAGCCAAGCGACTAGCGGGAGACCTGGCACAGATACGCAGTATTTT. Its protein is CASSQATSGRPGTDTQYF. The rearrangement links TRBV4-1 to TRBJ2-3; TRBD2 matches 12 bases. In germline, CDR1 is MGHRA, CDR2 YSYEKL. The CDR3 contains 18 residues. Trimming removed 1 base from V and 1 base from J; junction bases left unmatched: 6.

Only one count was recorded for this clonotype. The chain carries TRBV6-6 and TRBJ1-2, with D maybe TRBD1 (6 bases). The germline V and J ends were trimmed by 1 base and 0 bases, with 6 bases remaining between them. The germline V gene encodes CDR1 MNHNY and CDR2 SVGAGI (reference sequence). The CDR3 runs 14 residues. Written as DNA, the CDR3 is TGTGCCAGCAGTTACTGGACAGCTAACTATGGCTACACCTTC. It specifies CASSYWTANYGYTF.

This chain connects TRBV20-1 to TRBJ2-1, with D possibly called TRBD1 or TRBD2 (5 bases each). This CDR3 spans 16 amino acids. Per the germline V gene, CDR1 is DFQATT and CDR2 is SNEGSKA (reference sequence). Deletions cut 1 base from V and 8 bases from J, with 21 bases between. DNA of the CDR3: TGCAGTGCTAGAGCCCTCACCCGACTGGGACGAGATGAGCAGTTCTTC. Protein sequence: CSARALTRLGRDEQFF.

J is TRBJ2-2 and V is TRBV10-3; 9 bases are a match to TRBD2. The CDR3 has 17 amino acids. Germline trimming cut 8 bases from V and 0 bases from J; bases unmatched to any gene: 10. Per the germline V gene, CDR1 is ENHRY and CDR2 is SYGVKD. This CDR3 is CAILRAAGGPNTGELFF. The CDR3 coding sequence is TGTGCCATCCTTCGGGCAGCGGGGGGCCCGAACACCGGGGAGCTGTTTTTT.

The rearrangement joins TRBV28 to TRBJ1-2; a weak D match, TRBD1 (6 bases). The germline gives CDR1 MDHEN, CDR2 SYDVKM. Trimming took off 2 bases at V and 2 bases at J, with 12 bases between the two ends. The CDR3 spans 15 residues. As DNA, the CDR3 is TGTGCCAGCAGTTTAGCCGGGACAAAAAACTATGGCTACACCTTC. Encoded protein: CASSLAGTKNYGYTF.

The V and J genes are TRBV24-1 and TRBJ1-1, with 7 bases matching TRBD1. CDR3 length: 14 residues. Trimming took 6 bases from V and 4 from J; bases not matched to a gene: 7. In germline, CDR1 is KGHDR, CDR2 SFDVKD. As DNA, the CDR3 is TGTGCCACCAGTCAAACAGGGGCGGGCACTGAAGCTTTCTTT. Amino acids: CATSQTGAGTEAFF.

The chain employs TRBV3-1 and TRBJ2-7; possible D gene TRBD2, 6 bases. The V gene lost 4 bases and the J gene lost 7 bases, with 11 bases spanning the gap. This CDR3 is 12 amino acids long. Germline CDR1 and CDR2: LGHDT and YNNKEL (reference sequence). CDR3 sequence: CASSPPGGEQYF. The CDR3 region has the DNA TGTGCCAGCAGCCCTCCTGGGGGGGAGCAGTACTTC.

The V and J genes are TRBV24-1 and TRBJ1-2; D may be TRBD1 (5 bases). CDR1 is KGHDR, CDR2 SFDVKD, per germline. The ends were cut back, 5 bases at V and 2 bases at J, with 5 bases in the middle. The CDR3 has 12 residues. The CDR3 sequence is CATSAGNYGYTF. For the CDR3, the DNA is TGTGCCACCAGTGCAGGGAACTATGGCTACACCTTC.

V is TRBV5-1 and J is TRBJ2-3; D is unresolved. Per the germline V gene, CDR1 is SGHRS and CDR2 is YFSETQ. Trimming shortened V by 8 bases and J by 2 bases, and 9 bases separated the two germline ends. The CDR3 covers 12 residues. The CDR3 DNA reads TGCGCCAGTTCGGAGAACACAGATACGCAGTATTTT. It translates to CASSENTDTQYF.

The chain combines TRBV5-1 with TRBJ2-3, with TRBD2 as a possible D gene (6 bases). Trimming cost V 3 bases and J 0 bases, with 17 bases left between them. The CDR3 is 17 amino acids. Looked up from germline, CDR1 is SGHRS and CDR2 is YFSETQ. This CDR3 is CASSSDPTGTSTDTQYF. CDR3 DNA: TGCGCCAGCAGCTCTGATCCTACCGGGACTAGCACAGATACGCAGTATTTT.

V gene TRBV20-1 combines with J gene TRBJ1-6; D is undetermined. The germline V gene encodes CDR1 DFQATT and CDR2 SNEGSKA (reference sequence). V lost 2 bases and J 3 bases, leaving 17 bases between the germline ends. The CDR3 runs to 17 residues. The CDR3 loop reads CSARRNLGFRYNSPLHF. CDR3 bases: TGCAGTGCTAGAAGAAACCTCGGGTTTCGCTATAATTCACCCCTCCACTTT.

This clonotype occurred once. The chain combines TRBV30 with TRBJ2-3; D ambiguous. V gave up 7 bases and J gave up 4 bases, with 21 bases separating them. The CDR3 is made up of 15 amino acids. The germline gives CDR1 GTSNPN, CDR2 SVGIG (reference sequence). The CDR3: CASAFKASWADTQYF. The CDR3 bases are TGTGCCTCCGCCTTTAAGGCTAGTTGGGCAGATACGCAGTATTTT.

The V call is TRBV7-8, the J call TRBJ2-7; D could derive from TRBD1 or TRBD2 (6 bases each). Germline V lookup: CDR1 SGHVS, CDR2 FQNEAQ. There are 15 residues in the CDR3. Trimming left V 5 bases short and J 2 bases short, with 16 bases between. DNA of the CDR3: TGTGCCAGCAGCACCCTGTGGGGGGACACCTACGAGCAGTACTTC. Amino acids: CASSTLWGDTYEQYF. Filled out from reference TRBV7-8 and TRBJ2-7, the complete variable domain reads GAGVSQSPRYKVAKRGQDVALRCDPISGHVSLFWYQQALGQGPEFLTYFQNEAQLDKSGLPSDRFFAERPEGSVSTLKIQRTQQEDSAVYLCASSTLWGDTYEQYFGPGTRLTVT.

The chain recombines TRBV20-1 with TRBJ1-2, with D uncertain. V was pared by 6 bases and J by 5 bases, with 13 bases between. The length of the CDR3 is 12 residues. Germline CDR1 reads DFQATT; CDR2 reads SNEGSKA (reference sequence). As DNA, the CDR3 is TGCAGTGCCGATAACGGGTTTTATGGCTACACCTTC. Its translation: CSADNGFYGYTF.

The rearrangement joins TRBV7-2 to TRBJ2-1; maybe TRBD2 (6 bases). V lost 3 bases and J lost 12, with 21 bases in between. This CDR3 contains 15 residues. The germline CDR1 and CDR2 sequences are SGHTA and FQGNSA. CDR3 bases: TGTGCCAGCAGCTTGGGGGGAGCGACGGAACTGGTGCAGTTCTTC. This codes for CASSLGGATELVQFF.

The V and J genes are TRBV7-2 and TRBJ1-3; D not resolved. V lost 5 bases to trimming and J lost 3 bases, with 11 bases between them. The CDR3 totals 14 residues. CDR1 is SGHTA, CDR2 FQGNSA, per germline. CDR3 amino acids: CASSPGLGGNTIYF. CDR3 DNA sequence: TGTGCCAGCAGCCCCGGACTGGGTGGAAACACCATATATTTT. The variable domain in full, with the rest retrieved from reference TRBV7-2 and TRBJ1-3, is GAGVSQSPSNKVTEKGKDVELRCDPISGHTALYWYRQSLGQGLEFLIYFQGNSAPDKSGLPSDRFSAERTGGSVSTLTIQRTQQEDSAVYLCASSPGLGGNTIYFGEGSWLTVV.

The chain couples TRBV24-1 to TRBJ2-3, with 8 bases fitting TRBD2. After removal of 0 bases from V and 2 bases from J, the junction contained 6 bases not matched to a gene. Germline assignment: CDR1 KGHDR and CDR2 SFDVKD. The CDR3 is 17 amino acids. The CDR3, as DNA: TGTGCCACCAGTGATTTGACCAGCGGGGGAACCACAGATACGCAGTATTTT. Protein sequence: CATSDLTSGGTTDTQYF.

The DNA for the CDR3 is TGCGCCAGCCTGCTAGCGGGGGGGGAGACCCAGTACTTC. Protein: CASLLAGGETQYF. This chain links TRBV10-2 with TRBJ2-5, with 12 positions matching TRBD2. Germline loops: CDR1 WSHSY, CDR2 SAAADI. CDR3 length: 13 residues. V was clipped by 8 bases and J by 5 bases; unmatched bases: 3.